These T cell receptor beta chains were read from a single sample in a study of T cells after yellow fever vaccination. One entry per CDR3 protein, called by TCRdb with MiXCR from the 5' RACE reads. The sample includes over 35,000 distinct CDR3 sequences, more than 6% of them seen just once. The material sequenced was PBMCs, either bulk or a sorted T-cell subset (CD4+, CD8+, memory, or dextramer-sorted; not recorded which), taken 45 days after the yellow fever booster vaccination. The receptor set was obtained from a man aged 25 to 40 who received the YFV17D yellow fever vaccine. Each CDR3 is given with its conserved first and last residue. Each record gives: V gene, D gene, J gene, clone size, CDR3 DNA, CDR3 protein. A D gene is named only where the DNA matches it firmly. Part of the rows lack a size; the others show once, few, many or a class for expanded clones.

v_gene: TRBV29-1; d_gene: -; j_gene: TRBJ2-5; abundance: many; CDR3nt: TGCAGCGTTGAGAAGGGGTTTGAGACCCAGTACTTC; CDR3aa: CSVEKGFETQYF
v_gene: TRBV6-6; d_gene: -; j_gene: TRBJ1-5; abundance: -; CDR3nt: TGTGCCAGCAGTTTCGGGCTTGAACAGCCCCAGCATTTT; CDR3aa: CASSFGLEQPQHF
v_gene: TRBV18; d_gene: -; j_gene: TRBJ2-7; abundance: -; CDR3nt: TGTGCCAGCTCACCTCCCTCGGACGAGCAGTACTTC; CDR3aa: CASSPPSDEQYF
v_gene: TRBV5-4; d_gene: -; j_gene: TRBJ1-1; abundance: many; CDR3nt: TGTGCCAGCAGGCACCAGGGGTCGGAAGCTTTCTTT; CDR3aa: CASRHQGSEAFF
v_gene: TRBV10-3; d_gene: -; j_gene: TRBJ2-4; abundance: many; CDR3nt: TGTGCCATCAGTGACCCAGGGGAGACAAACATTCAGTACTTC; CDR3aa: CAISDPGETNIQYF
v_gene: TRBV5-1; d_gene: -; j_gene: TRBJ1-4; abundance: many; CDR3nt: TGCGCCAGCAGATTGAGACCCGGGACGGATAATGAAAAACTGTTTTTT; CDR3aa: CASRLRPGTDNEKLFF
v_gene: TRBV15; d_gene: -; j_gene: TRBJ2-5; abundance: -; CDR3nt: TGTGCCACCAGCAGAGTCGCCGCGGAGACCCAGTACTTC; CDR3aa: CATSRVAAETQYF
v_gene: TRBV27; d_gene: TRBD1; j_gene: TRBJ2-7; abundance: many; CDR3nt: TGTGCCAGCAGTTTATTCGGGACAGGGGTCCGCTACGAGCAGTACTTC; CDR3aa: CASSLFGTGVRYEQYF
v_gene: TRBV14; d_gene: -; j_gene: TRBJ1-1; abundance: -; CDR3nt: TGTGCCAGCAGCGGACCGGGGGGAATTGAAGCTTTCTTT; CDR3aa: CASSGPGGIEAFF
v_gene: TRBV4-3; d_gene: -; j_gene: TRBJ1-2; abundance: many; CDR3nt: TGCGCCAGCAGCCAGCAACCCTCTCAGGGCTATGGCTACACCTTC; CDR3aa: CASSQQPSQGYGYTF
v_gene: TRBV12-3/TRBV12-4; d_gene: -; j_gene: TRBJ1-2; abundance: -; CDR3nt: TGTGCCAGCAGGCTCGCGGGAGGTAACTATGGCTACACCTTC; CDR3aa: CASRLAGGNYGYTF